This TCR beta chain comes out of a study of CD8+ T cells in alopecia areata. The study, taken as a whole, reports: It was lesional scalp, especially alopecia totalis/universalis, that showed higher clonality than normal scalp.

RNA extraction was followed by reverse transcription into cDNA, which acted as the sequencing template. Method: immunoSEQ multiplex PCR; TCRdb's copy keeps in-frame clones and lacks some. The profile covers some 170,000 clones, with about 72% appearing a single time and 9.5% to 12% taken by the ten largest. V was clipped by 3 bases and J by 5 bases, with 10 bases between them. This CDR3 comprises 13 residues. Germline assignment: CDR1 MGHRA and CDR2 YSYEKL. Both peripheral blood and punch biopsies of lesional scalp skin were obtained from patients who had alopecia areata. On this clone itself: Antigen unknown.

The J gene is TRBJ2-5, the V gene TRBV4-1, with D unclear. The TCR was taken from a human donor with alopecia areata. The sequences come from CD8+ T cells sorted from blood, collected at week 0. The CDR3 here is CASSHIKSETQYF. Written as DNA, the CDR3 is TGCGCCAGCAGCCACATCAAATCGGAGACCCAGTACTTC.